This passage covers 16 T cell receptor beta chains from one sample sequenced in a study of vaccination effects on CD4 cells after COVID-19. The antigens of these receptors remain unknown. Produced via immunoSEQ multiplex PCR; TCRdb's table is partial and in-frame only. In the table there are fewer than 30,000 clones, roughly 80% of which are singletons. Before sequencing took place, the ViraFEST assay used viral peptide pools to expand antigen-specific CD4+ T cells. A roughly ten-day culture period preceded the isolation of CD4+ T cells. The vaccine recipients had no prior SARS-CoV-2 infection, with negative nucleocapsid antibodies. The source material was CD4+ T cells from PBMCs cultured with HCoV-NL63 spike peptides, sampled before COVID-19 vaccination. Receptor source: a human donor who received a COVID-19 vaccine.

The CDR3 DNA reads TGTGCCAGCAGCCCGCGCAGGAACTACGAGCAGTACTTC. Translating gives CASSPRRNYEQYF. V gene TRBV3-1 (or the pseudogene TRBV3-2) combines with J gene TRBJ2-7; D ambiguous. The ends were cut back, 4 bases at V and 3 bases at J, with 10 bases in the middle. The germline V gene has CDR1 LGHDT and CDR2 YNNKEL (reference sequence). The CDR3 consists of 13 residues.

This rearrangement joins TRBV14 to TRBJ1-6; TRBD1 is a possible D gene (5 bases). Trimming took off 4 bases at V and 7 bases at J, with 17 bases between the two ends. CDR1 and CDR2 (germline): SGHDN, FVKESK. This CDR3 is 16 amino acids long. The CDR3 sequence is CASSLSFFRGNSPLHF. CDR3 nucleotide sequence: TGTGCCAGCAGCCTCAGTTTTTTCCGGGGGAATTCACCCCTCCACTTT. The full variable domain, rest sourced from reference TRBV14 and TRBJ1-6, is EAGVTQFPSHSVIEKGQTVTLRCDPISGHDNLYWYRRVMGKEIKFLLHFVKESKQDESGMPNNRFLAERTGGTYSTLKVQPAELEDSGVYFCASSLSFFRGNSPLHFGNGTRLTVT.

By frequency in the sample, this clone is medium-sized (0.01 to 0.1%). V usage is TRBV30 and J usage is TRBJ1-2; D gene ambiguous. The CDR3 covers 13 residues. Deletions cut 8 bases from V and 2 bases from J, with 15 bases between. CDR1 is GTSNPN, CDR2 SVGIG, per germline (reference sequence). The CDR3 region has the DNA TGTGCCAGCGGGATTGGAGGGAACTATGGCTACACCTTC. Its protein product is CASGIGGNYGYTF.

The rearrangement uses TRBV10-2 and TRBJ1-1, with D maybe TRBD1 (6 bases). Germline assignment: CDR1 WSHSY and CDR2 SAAADI. V lost 6 bases and J 4 bases, leaving 15 bases between the germline ends. The CDR3 is made up of 14 amino acids. Here the CDR3 DNA reads TGCGCCAGCAGAAGGGGGGGAGAGGGCACTGAAGCTTTCTTT. Translating it yields CASRRGGEGTEAFF.

The V call is TRBV19, the J call TRBJ2-2; TRBD2 matches 10 bases. The CDR3 runs to 18 residues. CDR1 is LNHDA and CDR2 is SQIVND in the germline V gene (reference sequence). Trimming took 7 bases from V and 3 from J; bases not matched to a gene: 14. The DNA of the CDR3 is TGTGCCAGTAACACCCATAGCGGGAGGCAGTATTACACCGGGGAGCTGTTTTTT. Encoded protein: CASNTHSGRQYYTGELFF.

The chain employs TRBV5-1 and TRBJ2-1, with TRBD2 matching 8 bases. Germline V lookup: CDR1 SGHRS, CDR2 YFSETQ. CDR3 size: 16 residues. J was trimmed by 0 bases and V by 1 base; bases with no gene match: 3. The CDR3 nucleotides are TGCGCCAGCAGCTTGAGCGGGGGTAACTCCTACAATGAGCAGTTCTTC. It yields the protein CASSLSGGNSYNEQFF.

The J gene is TRBJ1-2, the V gene TRBV19; 8 bases agree with TRBD1. Trimming removed 1 base from V and 4 bases from J; junction bases left unmatched: 2. Germline values: CDR1 LNHDA, CDR2 SQIVND (reference sequence). This CDR3 has 14 amino acids. CDR3 sequence: CASSIGTGTYGYTF. DNA of the CDR3: TGTGCCAGTAGTATAGGGACAGGGACCTATGGCTACACCTTC. Looking up the rest from reference TRBV19 and TRBJ1-2 gives the full variable domain: DGGITQSPKYLFRKEGQNVTLSCEQNLNHDAMYWYRQDPGQGLRLIYYSQIVNDFQKGDIAEGYSVSREKKESFPLTVTSAQKNPTAFYLCASSIGTGTYGYTFGSGTRLTVV.

This clone was seen only a few times. CDR3 DNA sequence: TGTGCCAGCAGTGAAGGCAGCCAATACGAGCAGTACTTC. This encodes CASSEGSQYEQYF. The V gene is TRBV2, the J gene TRBJ2-7; D is uncertain. The CDR3 length is 13 residues. Germline CDR1 and CDR2: SNHLY and FYNNEI. V was trimmed by 1 base and J by 4 bases, leaving 8 bases between them.

The chain uses TRBV24-1 and TRBJ2-2, with 8 bases matching TRBD1. Trimming removed 9 bases from V and 2 bases from J; junction bases left unmatched: 4. Looked up from germline, CDR1 is KGHDR and CDR2 is SFDVKD. The CDR3 consists of 14 residues. CDR3 bases: TGTGCCACCGGGCAGGGGGCTAACACCGGGGAGCTGTTTTTT. Translating it yields CATGQGANTGELFF.

The V call is TRBV13, the J call TRBJ1-4; tentative D call: TRBD1 (5 bases). The length of the CDR3 is 15 residues. CDR1 is PRHDT and CDR2 is FYEKMQ in the germline V gene (reference sequence). The germline V and J ends were trimmed by 1 base and 7 bases, with 13 bases remaining between them. As DNA, the CDR3 is TGTGCCAGCAGCTTAGCGCCAGGGAGGATTGAAAAACTGTTTTTT. Translation gives CASSLAPGRIEKLFF.

This rearrangement joins TRBV5-1 to TRBJ2-3; possibly TRBD1 for D (5 bases). This CDR3 is 13 amino acids long. Germline CDR1 is SGHRS and CDR2 is YFSETQ. V was clipped by 5 bases and J by 2 bases, with 9 bases between them. DNA of the CDR3: TGCGCCAGCAGTAGGGGATTCACAGATACGCAGTATTTT. This sequence encodes CASSRGFTDTQYF.

The chain employs TRBV14 and TRBJ2-5, with a possible D match to TRBD1 (5 bases). CDR1 and CDR2 (germline): SGHDN, FVKESK. Deletions cut 6 bases from V and 4 bases from J, with 12 bases between. The CDR3 contains 13 residues. CDR3 sequence (DNA): TGTGCCAGCAGTTCAGGGTACGGAGAGACCCAGTACTTC. This encodes CASSSGYGETQYF.

This chain links TRBV2 with TRBJ1-2, with TRBD1 identical over 8 bases. The CDR3 totals 13 residues. V gave up 4 bases and J gave up 4 bases; unmatched junction bases: 2. From germline, CDR1 is SNHLY and CDR2 FYNNEI. CDR3 loop: CASSGQGSYGYTF. The CDR3 DNA is TGTGCCAGCAGTGGACAGGGGTCCTATGGCTACACCTTC. The full variable domain, with the rest looked up from reference TRBV2 and TRBJ1-2, is EPEVTQTPSHQVTQMGQEVILRCVPISNHLYFYWYRQILGQKVEFLVSFYNNEISEKSEIFDDQFSVERPDGSNFTLKIRSTKLEDSAMYFCASSGQGSYGYTFGSGTRLTVV.

CDR3 amino acids: CASSLGTGTPSGYTF. In nucleotides, the CDR3 is TGCGCCAGCAGCTTGGGGACAGGGACTCCATCTGGCTACACCTTC. The rearrangement links TRBV5-1 to TRBJ1-2; 8 bases are a match to TRBD1. The V gene end was trimmed by 0 bases and the J gene end by 7 bases; junction bases not matched to a gene: 8. The CDR3 length is 15 residues. Germline-derived CDR1 and CDR2 are SGHRS and YFSETQ.

The chain is built from TRBV18 and TRBJ1-5; no clear D gene. Germline lookup yields CDR1 KGHSH and CDR2 LQKENI. Trimming pared 3 bases from V and 0 bases from J, leaving 12 bases between. This CDR3 is 16 amino acids long. The DNA for the CDR3 is TGTGCCAGCTCACCCCCTTCTAAGCATAGCAATCAGCCCCAGCATTTT. It encodes CASSPPSKHSNQPQHF.

The V call is TRBV5-6, the J call TRBJ2-7; D might be TRBD2 (6 bases). Germline V gene sequence: CDR1 SGHDT, CDR2 YYEEEE. Trimming removed 0 bases at V and 2 bases at J, with 12 bases between. The CDR3 has 15 residues. DNA for the CDR3: TGTGCCAGCAGCTTGGTCGGGACTGGCCCCTACGAGCAGTACTTC. This translates into CASSLVGTGPYEQYF.